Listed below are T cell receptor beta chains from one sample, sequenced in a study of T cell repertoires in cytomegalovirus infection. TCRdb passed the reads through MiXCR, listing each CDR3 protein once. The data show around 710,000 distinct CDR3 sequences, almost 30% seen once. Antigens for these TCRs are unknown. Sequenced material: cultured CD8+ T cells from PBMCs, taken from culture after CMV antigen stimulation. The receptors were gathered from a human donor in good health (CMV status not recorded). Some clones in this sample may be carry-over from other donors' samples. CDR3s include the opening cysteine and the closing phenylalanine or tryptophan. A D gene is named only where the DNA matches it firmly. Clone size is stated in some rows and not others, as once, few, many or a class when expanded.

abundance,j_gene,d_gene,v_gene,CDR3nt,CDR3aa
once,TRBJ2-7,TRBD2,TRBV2,TGTGCCGCCTGGACTAGCGGCGAGTACGAGCAGTACTTC,CAAWTSGEYEQYF
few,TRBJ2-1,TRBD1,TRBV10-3,TGTGCCATCAGTGATCGGGACAGTTCCTACAATGAGCAGTTCTTC,CAISDRDSSYNEQFF
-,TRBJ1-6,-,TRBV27,TGTGCCAGCAGCTCCCAACAGAGGGCCCTCAATTCACCCCTCCACTTT,CASSSQQRALNSPLHF
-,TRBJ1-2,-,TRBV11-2,TGTGCCAGCAGCTTAGATGGGAGGGGGAGAGTAATGTCCAACTATGGCTACACCTTC,CASSLDGRGRVMSNYGYTF
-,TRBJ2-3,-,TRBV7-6,TGTGCCAGCAGCCCCTCAGGGTGGAAGACAGATACGCAGTATTTT,CASSPSGWKTDTQYF
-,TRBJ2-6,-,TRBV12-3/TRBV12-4,TGTGCCAGCAGCCCTCCCCTGACAGGCGTACTTAACTCTGGGGCCAACGTCCTGACTTTC,CASSPPLTGVLNSGANVLTF
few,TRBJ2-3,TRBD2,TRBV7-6,TGTGCCAGCAGCTTTTTTAGCGGGAGGGAGACAGATACGCAGTATTTT,CASSFFSGRETDTQYF
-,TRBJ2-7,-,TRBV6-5,TGTGCCAGCAGTGATCCCCGTACGGGCTACGAGCAGTACTTC,CASSDPRTGYEQYF
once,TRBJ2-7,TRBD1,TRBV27,TGTGCCAGCAGTTTACCTCCGGGACAGGGGAACGAGCAGTACTTC,CASSLPPGQGNEQYF
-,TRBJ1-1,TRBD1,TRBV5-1,TGCGCCAGCAGCCTGACAGGGTTAGGAGCTGAAGCTTTCTTT,CASSLTGLGAEAFF
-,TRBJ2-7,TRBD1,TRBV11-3,TGTGCCAGCAGCGTCGGGACAGCCGAGCAATACTTC,CASSVGTAEQYF
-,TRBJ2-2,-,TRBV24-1,TGTGCCACCAGTGATTTTCCCAGGGGAGACGCCGGGGAGCTGTTTTTT,CATSDFPRGDAGELFF
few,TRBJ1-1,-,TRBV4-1,TGCGCCAGCAGCCAGGGGGTTGGAACTGAAGCTTTCTTT,CASSQGVGTEAFF